The T cell receptor (beta chain) under discussion was sequenced for a study of STAT5B mutations in CD4+ large granular lymphocyte leukemia. Broader study findings: 8/27 top patient clones versus 2/35 control clones were TRBV06-family.

From germline, CDR1 is DFQATT and CDR2 SNEGSKA (reference sequence). The CDR3 is made up of 11 amino acids. The V end lost 6 bases, the J end lost 11 bases, and 16 bases lay between the germline ends. The survey-level immunoSEQ assay was used. Sequenced by immunoSEQ multiplex PCR; TCRdb stores in-frame clones only, minus some. This sample yields 40,000 to 50,000 clones, of which roughly four fifths are seen a single time; 0.3% to 0.45% belongs to the top ten. This clone is a singleton in its sample. Its specificity is unknown. The chain links TRBV20-1 to TRBJ1-1; weak D call: TRBD1 (5 bases). Sequenced input: CD4+ T cells from blood buffy coats. The source of this sequence is a human donor in good health. The CDR3 spells CSAIQWGRAFF. CDR3 nucleotide sequence: TGCAGTGCCATCCAGTGGGGGAGGGCTTTCTTT.